These T cell receptor beta chains were read from a single sample in a study of shared clonotypes between healthy human individuals. The repertoire was sequenced with immunoSEQ multiplex PCR; TCRdb's copy has only in-frame clones and lacks some. The table records 2,500,000 or so clones, 93% of them present only once. Sequencing was done on a sample of naive CD4+ T cells from PBMCs. Receptors were obtained from a man between 18 and 35 years old in good health. Some clones in this sample may be carry-over from other donors' samples. Each CDR3 is given with its conserved first and last residue. The order of the fields is clone size, D gene, J gene, V gene, CDR3 protein, CDR3 DNA. D genes are given only for firm matches. Where a row states a size, it is once, few, many or the class of an expanded clone; other rows omit it.

. . TRBJ1-3 TRBV4-1 CASSQEGARGNTIYF TGCGCCAGCAGCCAAGAGGGGGCGCGAGGAAACACCATATATTTT
. TRBD2 TRBJ2-3 TRBV2 CASSGTSGRARTDTQYF TGTGCCAGCAGCGGGACTAGCGGGAGGGCCCGCACAGATACGCAGTATTTT
. TRBD1 TRBJ2-3 TRBV29-1 CSALPPRGTGADTQYF TGCAGCGCACTCCCGCCGAGAGGGACAGGGGCAGATACGCAGTATTTT
. . TRBJ2-3 TRBV7-2 CASSLAWATDTQYF TGTGCCAGCAGCTTAGCGTGGGCCACAGATACGCAGTATTTT
. TRBD1 TRBJ2-2 TRBV5-4 CASSLGGTGPGELFF TGTGCCAGCAGCTTGGGCGGGACAGGGCCCGGGGAGCTGTTTTTT
once . TRBJ2-3 TRBV30 CAWSTTHTQYF TGTGCCTGGAGTACCACGCATACGCAGTATTTT
. . TRBJ2-5 TRBV6-5 CASSSVLTGETQYF TGTGCCAGCAGTTCAGTACTAACCGGGGAGACCCAGTACTTC
. TRBD1 TRBJ1-4 TRBV11-2 CASSPGQGARKLFF TGTGCCAGCAGCCCGGGACAGGGGGCGCGTAAACTGTTTTTT
. . TRBJ1-3 TRBV19 CASSIQSGNTIYF TGTGCCAGTAGTATCCAATCTGGAAACACCATATATTTT
. . TRBJ1-1 TRBV10-1 CASSESYGPNTEAFF TGCGCCAGCAGTGAGTCATACGGGCCGAACACTGAAGCTTTCTTT
. . TRBJ1-6 TRBV28 CASQGSGSPLHF TGTGCCAGCCAGGGATCCGGTTCACCCCTCCACTTT
. TRBD2 TRBJ2-2 TRBV7-2 CASSSGLAGTGELFF TGTGCCAGCAGCTCGGGACTAGCGGGTACCGGGGAGCTGTTTTTT
. TRBD2 TRBJ2-7 TRBV19 CATRRGGAYEQYF TGTGCCACCCGCCGCGGGGGAGCCTACGAGCAGTACTTC